This TCR beta chain emerged from a study of patients and donors after allogeneic stem cell transplantation. TCRdb re-called the RT-PCR reads with MiXCR, one entry per CDR3 protein. This sample has fewer than 25,000 distinct CDR3 sequences, with about 28% found just once. From germline, CDR1 is MGHDK and CDR2 SYGVNS. Trimming cost V 2 bases and J 1 base, with 13 bases left between them. This CDR3 region has 16 residues. The J gene is TRBJ2-3, the V gene TRBV25-1; unclear D gene. The TCR comes from a human donor who was either an allogeneic HSCT recipient or a stem cell or donor lymphocyte infusion donor (not recorded which). It is not recorded whose cells these are; they may come from a transplant donor. The sample was blood, either unsorted or a sorted T cell fraction (not recorded which). The CDR3 nucleotides read TGTGCCAGCAGTGAAGGGCACTACATCGGCACAGATACGCAGTATTTT. This encodes CASSEGHYIGTDTQYF.